This T cell receptor beta chain comes out of a study of cytomegalovirus exposure and HLA in healthy donors (dated by TCRdb to 2016 to 2017). Concerning the study at large: An earlier analysis of more than 550 of the donors reported about 300 Gb of sequence data and 117 million unique TCR beta sequences obtained from about 179 million T cells. Roughly 300 gigabases of sequencing data and tens of millions of unique TCR sequences were included in an early release covering roughly 700 HLA-typed donors. Of the roughly 400 genotyped donors, 65% to 90% were placed in the genetic ancestry cluster associated with self-reported Caucasian donors. The study aimed to test whether signatures of past pathogen exposure could be identified by cataloging public T cell receptors. The study profiled the T cell repertoires of fewer than 850 subjects by immunosequencing and related them to cytomegalovirus serostatus. Along with the approximately 650-subject first cohort, a separate validation cohort of over 90 different subjects was used. To predict cytomegalovirus infection status, the study combined high-throughput TCR immunosequencing, statistical association of individual TCRs with disease status, and machine learning. In a later analysis, previously published TCR beta repertoires from more than 500 donors were re-analyzed and high-resolution HLA genotyping was added so that TCR occurrence patterns could be studied. In the later analysis, no new phenotypic data were used to find candidate immune exposures; instead, reliance was placed on TCR beta sequences and their occurrence across donors. An earlier analysis of around 580 of the donors used high-throughput TCR beta sequencing to judge whether each TCR beta V gene segment behaved as functional or pseudogenic. Alongside the repertoire data, information on donor age, sex, ethnicity and CMV serostatus was compiled. In a later genetic analysis, genome-wide SNP genotypes for about 55% of the roughly 700 donors were used, and that subset was treated as a discovery cohort. All discovery cohort repertoires had been generated using a single sequencing platform. Class I and class II HLA loci were covered by the typing at four-digit resolution. Typing coverage varied by locus: roughly 629-640 donors for A, B, C, DRB1 and DQB1; 522 for DQA1; nearly 610 for DPA1; roughly 450 for DPB1. Five DR-DQ haplotypes were treated as single units for association and clustering because of strong linkage in the cohort. Among roughly 400 genotyped donors of the cohort, an average of approximately 240,000 unique TCR beta nucleotide sequences were sequenced per donor, around 20% of them non-productive. What the authors observed across the whole study: While some public TCRs were present in many individuals, most TCR sequences turned up only very rarely across donors. Strong co-occurrence of HLA alleles, especially DR and DQ, made assigning TCR associations to individual alleles difficult. In a later analysis, TCR association rates were found to vary across HLA loci, with the most associated TCRs seen for DRB1 alleles and the fewest for HLA-C alleles. Immune exposure information for the cohort was limited to CMV serostatus. An earlier analysis of 450 to 750 of the donors showed that most TCR beta V segments appeared in productive rearrangements either about 87% or about 30% of the time, which broadly matched IMGT annotations. Most CMV-associated TCR beta chains appeared to be HLA-restricted in a later analysis, and the HLA associations seemed to be driven largely by CMV exposure. In a later analysis, some 17,000 TCR beta sequences were associated with specific HLA alleles at a false discovery rate of 0.05. In both the original and validation cohorts, the classifier was reported to diagnose cytomegalovirus status with high specificity and sensitivity. Some IMGT-functional V segments, including TRBV6-2 and TRBV6-3, could not be told apart with the 87-base-pair reads, so those segments were excluded. According to the authors, the approach could potentially be generalized to other disease states and immunological phenotypes. Because some donors lacked HLA typing at each locus, the association tests relied only on the typed subset. A cluster of highly shared sequence variants was judged likely to represent a technical artifact of the sequencing pipeline. In a later analysis, HLA-associated TCR beta chains were found to be more clonally expanded and to have lower generation probabilities than equally common non-associated chains. Linkage disequilibrium might explain the correlated functional status among segregating V segments, but an unknown experimental factor could not be ruled out. According to a later genetic analysis, donors in an Asian-associated ancestry cluster had fewer N-insertions in productive TCRs than the roughly 660-donor mean. Several of the top co-occurrence clusters appeared to be linked to parvovirus B19, influenza, CMV and Epstein-Barr virus, according to a later analysis. A further reported finding was that TCR beta sequences accurately predicted the HLA-A and HLA-B alleles for most subjects in the first cohort. The cohort was sequenced for TCR beta chains only, and without alpha or paired-chain data the features that could be detected were limited. A few of the identified cytomegalovirus-associated TCR beta chains were confirmed in vitro to be specific for cytomegalovirus antigens. V-gene and J-gene trimming of TCR beta chains was associated with a missense DCLRE1C variant in a later genetic analysis, and the association was replicated in an independent cohort. The study gave a list of some 150 TCR beta chains associated with cytomegalovirus. Roughly uniform sequencing depth across donors was assumed in presence/absence analyses, although this assumption may not hold. Because counts were too low, 15 to 20 rarely observed V segments, including chromosome 9 orphons, were excluded from the earlier analysis of fewer than 650 of the donors.

The cohort consisted of 650 to 700 healthy bone marrow donors. At the time of sampling, all cohort members were nominally healthy, though unrecorded immune exposures were likely present. The donor was CMV seronegative and belonged to the group of 350 or so seronegative cohort members. Every donor gave a peripheral blood sample, and the peripheral blood mononuclear cells from that sample were used for TCR beta sequencing. Genomic DNA extraction from the blood cell samples was performed with the Qiagen DNeasy Blood Extraction Kit. In the case of this clone: Its recognized antigen is unknown. The input lacks base qualities; no much larger clone sits a single base away.

The library came from the immunoSEQ multiplex PCR assay. For the multiplex PCR, a mixture combining 60 forward primers for TCR Vbeta segments and 13 reverse primers for TCR Jbeta segments was used. A multiplex PCR assay on genomic DNA amplified the CDR3 region of rearranged TCR beta genes. On the Illumina HiSeq System, the amplified TCR beta libraries were sequenced as 87-base-pair reads. In the authors' own workflow: A later analysis tallied around 82 million unique TCR beta chains across the 666 repertoires, and some 10 million of those chains were shared by two or more donors. To remove PCR and sequencing errors, raw reads were error-corrected and collapsed into unique sequences using a nearest-neighbor algorithm that merged closely related sequences. V, D and J gene segments were assigned by aligning CDR3 sequences to IMGT reference sequences. Each retained sequence needed at least a six-nucleotide match to both a V gene segment and a J gene segment. Rearrangements were called productive when the CDR3 lacked stop codons and stayed in frame with V and J; all others were non-productive. Following IMGT convention, CDR3 was defined as the stretch from the second conserved V-encoded cysteine up to the conserved J-encoded phenylalanine. In an earlier analysis of more than 550 of the donors, sequences lacking an unambiguous match to a single V gene segment were excluded. An earlier analysis of 450 to 650 of the donors called V segments functional above 56.7% productive rearrangements and segregating when the between-donor standard deviation exceeded 5%. A statistical classification framework was built to diagnose cytomegalovirus status from the catalog of TCR beta chain sequences. In a later analysis, V and J genes were assigned by comparing TCR nucleotide sequences against IMGT/GENE-DB human TR gene sequences. A later analysis assigned CDR3 sequences and most-parsimonious VDJ recombination scenarios with the TCRdist pipeline. A later analysis defined each TCR beta chain by its CDR3 amino acid sequence plus V-gene family, and excluded reads lacking a unique V-gene family. As a way to deal with suspected cross-contamination and a sequencing artifact, a later analysis dropped 450 to 600 nucleotide sequences that were highly shared and had low generation probability. A later analysis calculated a clonal expansion index for each public chain from normalized within-repertoire ranks of inferred template counts. A later analysis computed generation probabilities with a VDJ recombination model fitted to out-of-frame rearrangements, and checked the results against IGoR. Hypergeometric tests were used in a later analysis to score TCR-TCR, TCR-HLA and TCR-CMV co-occurrence, with a repertoire-size bias correction applied to the TCR pairs. False discovery rates were estimated in a later analysis by permuting HLA or CMV assignments 20 times. In a later analysis, co-occurring TCRs were grouped with DBSCAN, and TCRdist sequence similarity was added when clustering was performed within HLA-allele-positive subsets. Repertoires with fewer than 30,000 or more than 120,000 public chains, plus five repertoires with anomalous nucleotide sharing, were excluded from co-occurrence clustering. Entries here come from immuneACCESS through TCRdb and include only in-frame sequences with V and J called. Some clones fail to appear in such tables; in the studies checked, an unresolved V gene covers under half of the shortfall, and the cause of the remainder is unknown. V and J calls and clone size are copied from that table; D and trimming were computed from the DNA. Across this sample there are around 140,000 clones, with around three fifths seen only once. The ten largest clones capture 2.4% of the sample.

The CDR3 numbers 15 residues from cysteine through phenylalanine. Only CDR3 DNA is held: 45 bases, read in frame from base 1. Deletion took 1 base off V and 4 bases off J, with a span of 13 bases between the germline ends. CDR1 and CDR2, per the germline V gene (reference sequence), are SEHNR and FQNEAQ. The chain couples TRBV7-9 to TRBJ1-1; TRBD1 is perhaps the D gene, given 5 matching bases. The sequence was obtained from a woman aged 40 to 55 in good health and CMV-seronegative. The sequencing sample was made of PBMCs. CDR3 reads: CASSLGQGWGTEAFF. The nucleotides read TGTGCCAGCAGCTTAGGGCAGGGATGGGGCACTGAAGCTTTCTTT.